This TCR beta chain was found in a study of CD8+ T cells in alopecia areata. Treatment indicated: oral pan-JAK inhibitor, 5-10 mg twice daily. The researchers isolated CD4+ and CD8+ T cells from PBMCs by sorting. Extraction of RNA preceded its reverse transcription into cDNA, which served as the sequencing template. Method: immunoSEQ multiplex PCR; TCRdb's copy keeps in-frame clones and lacks some. The sample has 150,000 to 200,000 clones; under 80% are singletons. The V gene's germline CDR1 is GTSNPN and CDR2 SVGIG (reference sequence). CDR3 size: 13 residues. V gave up 3 bases and J gave up 7 bases; unmatched junction bases: 2. For this clone: Its specificity is unknown.

Study results and limitations: In lesional scalp, particularly from alopecia totalis/universalis, clonality was higher than in normal scalp. One nonresponder makes the tie between baseline CD8+ expansion and response uncertain.

Specimen: CD4+ T cells sorted from blood, collected around week 50, from a patient treated with tofacitinib. This TCR came from a human donor with alopecia areata. The chain is built from TRBV30 and TRBJ1-3; 11 bases are shared with TRBD1. This chain's CDR3 is CAWSRDRGNTIYF. CDR3 DNA sequence: TGTGCCTGGAGCCGGGACAGGGGGAACACCATATATTTT.